This TCR beta chain derives from a study of cytomegalovirus exposure and HLA in healthy donors. Study summary: For the approximately 400 genotyped donors, roughly 80% fell within the Caucasian-associated ancestry cluster. Study-level results: Presence/absence analyses rested on an assumption that sequencing depth was roughly uniform across donors. Listed as cytomegalovirus-associated were 164 TCR beta chains.

With respect to this clone: Its specificity is not known.

With 60 Vbeta and 13 Jbeta primers, the PCR was carried out. Profiled with immunoSEQ multiplex PCR; TCRdb holds only in-frame clones, not every one. The repertoire consists of over 150,000 clones, with approximately 79% occurring once and the leading ten covering roughly 1.6%. The sequence was collected from a woman aged 18-29 years in good health and CMV-seronegative. The sequenced sample consisted of PBMCs.

DNA of the CDR3: TGCAGCGTTGAATCCAGCGGGAGGGACATTCAGTACTTC. It translates to CSVESSGRDIQYF. The chain joins TRBV29-1 to TRBJ2-4; 10 bases match TRBD2. There are 13 residues in the CDR3. Germline trimming cut 2 bases from V and 8 bases from J; bases unmatched to any gene: 3. The V gene's germline CDR1 is SQVTM and CDR2 ANQGSEA.